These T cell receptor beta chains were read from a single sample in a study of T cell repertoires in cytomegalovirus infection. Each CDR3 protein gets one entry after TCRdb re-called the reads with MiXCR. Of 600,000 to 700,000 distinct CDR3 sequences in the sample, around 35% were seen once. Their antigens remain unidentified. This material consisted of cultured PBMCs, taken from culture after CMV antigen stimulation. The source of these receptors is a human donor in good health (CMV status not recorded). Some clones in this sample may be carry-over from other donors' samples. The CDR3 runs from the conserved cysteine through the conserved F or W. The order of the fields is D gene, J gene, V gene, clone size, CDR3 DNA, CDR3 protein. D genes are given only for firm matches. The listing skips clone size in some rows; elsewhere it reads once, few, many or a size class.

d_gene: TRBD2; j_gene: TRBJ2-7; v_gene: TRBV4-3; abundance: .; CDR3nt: TGCGCCAGCGGGAAACGGGAGGGGAGCTCCTACGAGCAGTACTTC; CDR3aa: CASGKREGSSYEQYF
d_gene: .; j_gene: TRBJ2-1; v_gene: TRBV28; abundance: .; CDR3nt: TGTGCCAGCAGTTTATCGGGACCTAGCGCTGAGCAGTTCTTC; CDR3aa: CASSLSGPSAEQFF
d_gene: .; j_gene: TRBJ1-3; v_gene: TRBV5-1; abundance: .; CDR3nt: TGCGCCAGCAGCGGCGGGGGCTCTGGAAACACCATATATTTT; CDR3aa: CASSGGGSGNTIYF
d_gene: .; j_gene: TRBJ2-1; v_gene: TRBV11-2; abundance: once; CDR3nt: TGTGCCAGCAGCCCCCATACCTATTACAATGAGCAGTTCTTC; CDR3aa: CASSPHTYYNEQFF
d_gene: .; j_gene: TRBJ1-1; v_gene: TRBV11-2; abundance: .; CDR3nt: TGTGCCAGCCGATCCAGTGGGACAGAAGCTTTCTTT; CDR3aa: CASRSSGTEAFF
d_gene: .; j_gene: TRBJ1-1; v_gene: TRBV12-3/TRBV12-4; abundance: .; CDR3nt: TGTGCCAGCGGCTCCGCGAGGGGGGCTGAAGCTTTCTTT; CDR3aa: CASGSARGAEAFF
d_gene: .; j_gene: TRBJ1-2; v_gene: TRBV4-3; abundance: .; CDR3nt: TGCGCCAGCAGCCAGGAACGGGCTTATTATGGCTACACCTTC; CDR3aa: CASSQERAYYGYTF
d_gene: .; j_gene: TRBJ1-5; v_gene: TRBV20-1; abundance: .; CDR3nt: TGCAGTGCTTCCTCCGAATCCGGAGTACAGCATTTT; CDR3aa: CSASSESGVQHF
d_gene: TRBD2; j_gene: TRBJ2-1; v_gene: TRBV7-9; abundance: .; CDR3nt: TGTGCCAGCGGTGGGGCTAGCGGAGGGCTAACAGAGTTCTTC; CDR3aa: CASGGASGGLTEFF
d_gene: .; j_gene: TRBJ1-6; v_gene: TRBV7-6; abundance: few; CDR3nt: TGTGCCAGCAGCGAGGACGTTAGGAATTCACCCCTCCACTTT; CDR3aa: CASSEDVRNSPLHF
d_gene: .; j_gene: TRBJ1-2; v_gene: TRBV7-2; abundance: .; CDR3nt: TGTGCCAGCAGCTTGGGGGGCGCGGGGGGGAACTATGGCTACACCTTC; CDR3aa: CASSLGGAGGNYGYTF
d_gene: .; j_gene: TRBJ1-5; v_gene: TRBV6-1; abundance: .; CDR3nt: TGTGCCAGCAGTGAAGAGGGTAAGCCCCAGCATTTT; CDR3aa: CASSEEGKPQHF
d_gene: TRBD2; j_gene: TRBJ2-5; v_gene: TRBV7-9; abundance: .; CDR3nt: TGTGCCAGCAGCAAAGGACTAGCGGGAGTTTCAGAGACCCAGTACTTC; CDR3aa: CASSKGLAGVSETQYF
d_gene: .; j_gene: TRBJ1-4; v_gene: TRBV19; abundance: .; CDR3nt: TGTGCCAGTAGTTTGACCGGGGATGGTGAAAAACTGTTTTTT; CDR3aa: CASSLTGDGEKLFF
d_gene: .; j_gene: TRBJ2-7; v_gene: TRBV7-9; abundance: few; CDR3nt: TGTGCCAGCAGCTTAGAATCGGGGAAGCAGTACTTC; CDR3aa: CASSLESGKQYF
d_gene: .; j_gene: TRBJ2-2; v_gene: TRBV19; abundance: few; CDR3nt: TGTGCCAGTAGTAATACAGATACCGGGGAGCTGTTTTTT; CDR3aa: CASSNTDTGELFF
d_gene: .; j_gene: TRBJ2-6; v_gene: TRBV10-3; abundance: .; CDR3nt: TGTGCCATCAGTGAGTCAACACCTGGGGCCAACGTCCTGACTTTC; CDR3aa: CAISESTPGANVLTF
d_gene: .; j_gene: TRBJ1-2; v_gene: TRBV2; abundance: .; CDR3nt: TGTGCCAGCAGTGAAGCCGGACGAGGGTATGGCTACACCTTC; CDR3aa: CASSEAGRGYGYTF
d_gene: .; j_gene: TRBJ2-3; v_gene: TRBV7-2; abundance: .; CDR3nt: TGTGCCAGCGCTGCCATCCGGGGGTGGGGTACAGATACGCAGTATTTT; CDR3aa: CASAAIRGWGTDTQYF
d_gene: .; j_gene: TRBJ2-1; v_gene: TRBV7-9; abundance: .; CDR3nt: TGTGCCAGCAGCTTAGACCCTGCTTCGGGTGAGCAGTTCTTC; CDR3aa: CASSLDPASGEQFF
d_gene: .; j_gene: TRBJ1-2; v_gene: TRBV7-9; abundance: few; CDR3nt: TGTGCCAGCAGCCTTGTGGGATCCCTCTATGGCTACACCTTC; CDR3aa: CASSLVGSLYGYTF
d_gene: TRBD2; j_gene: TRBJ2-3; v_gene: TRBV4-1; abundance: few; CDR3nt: TGCGCCAGCAGACTCGGTCTAGCGGTTAACACAGATACGCAGTATTTT; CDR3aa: CASRLGLAVNTDTQYF
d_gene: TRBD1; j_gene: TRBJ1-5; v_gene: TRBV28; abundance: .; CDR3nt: TGTGCCAGCAGTGCAAAGGGACAGTATAGCAATCAGCCCCAGCATTTT; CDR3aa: CASSAKGQYSNQPQHF
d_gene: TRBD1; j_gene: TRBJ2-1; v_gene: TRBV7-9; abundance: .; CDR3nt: TGTGCCAGCAGCTCACCTGGGGGGACAGGGGTGTTGGAGCAGTCCTTC; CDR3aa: CASSSPGGTGVLEQSF
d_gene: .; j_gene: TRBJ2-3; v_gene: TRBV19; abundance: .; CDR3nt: TGTGCCAGTAGTATAGCCGGCGGTGGGCGTTACACAGATACGCAGTATTTT; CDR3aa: CASSIAGGGRYTDTQYF
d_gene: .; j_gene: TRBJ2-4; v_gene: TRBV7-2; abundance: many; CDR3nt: TGTGCCAGCAGCCCCATGCTTAGCAAAAACATTCAGTACTTC; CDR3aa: CASSPMLSKNIQYF
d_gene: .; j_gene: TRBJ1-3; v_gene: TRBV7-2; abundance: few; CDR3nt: TGTGCCAGCAGCAACTCTTCTGTGACCATATATTTT; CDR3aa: CASSNSSVTIYF
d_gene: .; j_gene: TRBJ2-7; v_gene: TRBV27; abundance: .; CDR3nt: TGTGCCAGCAGTTTAGGCGGTCTCCGGGAGCAGTACTTC; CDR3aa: CASSLGGLREQYF
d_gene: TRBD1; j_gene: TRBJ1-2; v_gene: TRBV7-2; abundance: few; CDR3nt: TGTGCCAGCAGCTTAGGGGCCGCACAGGGGGACTATGGCTACACCTTC; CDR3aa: CASSLGAAQGDYGYTF
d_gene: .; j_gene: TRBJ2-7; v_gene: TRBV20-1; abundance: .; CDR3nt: TGCAGTGCGGTGGGCCGTGCGGCCTACGAGCAGTACTTC; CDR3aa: CSAVGRAAYEQYF
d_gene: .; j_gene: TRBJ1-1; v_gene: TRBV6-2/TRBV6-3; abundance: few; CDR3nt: TGTGCCAGCTCCGTCTGGGGATTAGGGAATACTGAAGCTTTCTTT; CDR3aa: CASSVWGLGNTEAFF
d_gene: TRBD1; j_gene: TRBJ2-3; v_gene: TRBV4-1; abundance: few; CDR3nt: TGCGCCAGCAGCCGGACAGGGTATAGAACGGTCTCAGATACGCAGTATTTT; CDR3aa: CASSRTGYRTVSDTQYF
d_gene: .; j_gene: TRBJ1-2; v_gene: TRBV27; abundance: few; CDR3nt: TGTGCCAGCAGTAGGGTTTTTGCCGTCACTTCTAACTATGGCTACACCTTC; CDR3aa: CASSRVFAVTSNYGYTF
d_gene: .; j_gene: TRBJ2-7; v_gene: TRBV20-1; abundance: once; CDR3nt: TGCAGTGCTAGGGTAGCGGACGCCGGGCAGTACTTC; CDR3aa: CSARVADAGQYF
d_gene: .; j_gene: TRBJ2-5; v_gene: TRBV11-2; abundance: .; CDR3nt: TGTGCCAGCAGCGACCTACGGGGGAAACAAGAGACCCAGTACTTC; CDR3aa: CASSDLRGKQETQYF
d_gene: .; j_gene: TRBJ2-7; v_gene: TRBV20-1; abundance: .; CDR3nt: TGCAGTGCTAGAGATGGGCTCGAGCAGTACTTC; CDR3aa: CSARDGLEQYF
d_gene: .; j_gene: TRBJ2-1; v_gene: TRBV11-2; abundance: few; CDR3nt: TGTGCCAGCAGCACGGACGGCTCGATTAGGGTCTTTTACAATGAGCAGTTCTTC; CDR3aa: CASSTDGSIRVFYNEQFF
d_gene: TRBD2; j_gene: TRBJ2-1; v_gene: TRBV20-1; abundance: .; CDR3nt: TGCAGTTCCCTTGGCCTAGCGGGAGGATATGAGCAGTTCTTC; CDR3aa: CSSLGLAGGYEQFF
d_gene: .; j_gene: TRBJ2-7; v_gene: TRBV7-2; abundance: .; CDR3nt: TGTGCCAGCAGCTTACGCGGGACAGACTCCTACGAGCAGTACTTC; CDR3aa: CASSLRGTDSYEQYF
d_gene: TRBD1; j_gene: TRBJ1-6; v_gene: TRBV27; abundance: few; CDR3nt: TGTGCCAGCAGCCCGGGACAGGTCGTTTCACCCCTCCACTTT; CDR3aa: CASSPGQVVSPLHF
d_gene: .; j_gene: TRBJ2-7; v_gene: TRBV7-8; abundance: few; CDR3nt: TGTGCCAGCAGCGCCCGGGGGACATCCAGCTCCTACGAGCAGTACTTC; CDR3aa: CASSARGTSSSYEQYF
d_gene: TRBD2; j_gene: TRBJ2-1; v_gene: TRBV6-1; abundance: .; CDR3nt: TGTGCCAGCAGTTCACGGATAGCGGGAGAGTATCGCACCTACAATGAGCAGTTCTTC; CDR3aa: CASSSRIAGEYRTYNEQFF
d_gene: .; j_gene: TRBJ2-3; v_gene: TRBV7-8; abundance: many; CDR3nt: TGTGCCAGCAGCTTAAGGGGTTTACCCCCCACAGATACGCAGTATTTT; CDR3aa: CASSLRGLPPTDTQYF
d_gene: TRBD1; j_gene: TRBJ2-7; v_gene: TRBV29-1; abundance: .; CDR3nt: TGCAGCGTTCACGGGACAGGGAACTACGAGCAGTACTTC; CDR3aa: CSVHGTGNYEQYF
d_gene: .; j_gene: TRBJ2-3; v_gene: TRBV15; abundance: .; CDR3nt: TGTGCCACCAGCAGAGATAGGGTCTCAGATACGCAGTATTTT; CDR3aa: CATSRDRVSDTQYF
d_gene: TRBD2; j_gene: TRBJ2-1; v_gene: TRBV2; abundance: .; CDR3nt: TGTGCCAGTGCCCCGGGACTAGCGGGGTACAATGAGCAGTTCTTC; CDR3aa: CASAPGLAGYNEQFF
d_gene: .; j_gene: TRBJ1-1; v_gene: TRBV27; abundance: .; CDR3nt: TGTGCCAGCGGCAGGGATATGAACACTGAAGCTTTCTTT; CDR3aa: CASGRDMNTEAFF
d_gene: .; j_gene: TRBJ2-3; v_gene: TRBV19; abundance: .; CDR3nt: TGTGCCAGTAGTAACCAACCCGGGACTCTCACAGATACGCAGTATTTT; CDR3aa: CASSNQPGTLTDTQYF
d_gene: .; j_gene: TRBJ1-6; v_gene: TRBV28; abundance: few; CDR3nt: TGTGCCAGCAGCCACGGGGGGCGGAGCTCCTATAATTCACCCCTCCACTTT; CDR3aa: CASSHGGRSSYNSPLHF
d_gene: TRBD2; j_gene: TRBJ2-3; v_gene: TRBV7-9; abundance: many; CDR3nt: TGTGCCAGCAGCCGTAGCGGGGCTGCCGATACGCAGTATTTT; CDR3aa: CASSRSGAADTQYF
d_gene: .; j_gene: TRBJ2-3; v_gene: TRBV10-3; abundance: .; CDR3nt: TGTGCCATCCGCCGAAGTAGTGGCGCGGGAGATACGCAGTATTTT; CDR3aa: CAIRRSSGAGDTQYF
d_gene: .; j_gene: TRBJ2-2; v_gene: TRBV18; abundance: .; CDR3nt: TGTGCCAGCTCACCTAGCGGCAACACCGGGGAGCTGTTTTTT; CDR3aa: CASSPSGNTGELFF
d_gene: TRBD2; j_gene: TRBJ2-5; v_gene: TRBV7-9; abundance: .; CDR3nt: TGTGCCAGCAGCCCTGACCAATTCCTAGCGGGGGAAGAGACCCAGTACTTC; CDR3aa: CASSPDQFLAGEETQYF
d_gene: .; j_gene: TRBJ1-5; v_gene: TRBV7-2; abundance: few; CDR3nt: TGTGCCAGCAGCTTCTATGCGAATAGCAATCAGCCCCAGCATTTT; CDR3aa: CASSFYANSNQPQHF
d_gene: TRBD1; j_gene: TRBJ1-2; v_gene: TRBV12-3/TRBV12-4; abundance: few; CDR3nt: TGTGCCAGCAGTATCGCAGGGGGGAACTATGGCTACACCTTC; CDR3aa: CASSIAGGNYGYTF